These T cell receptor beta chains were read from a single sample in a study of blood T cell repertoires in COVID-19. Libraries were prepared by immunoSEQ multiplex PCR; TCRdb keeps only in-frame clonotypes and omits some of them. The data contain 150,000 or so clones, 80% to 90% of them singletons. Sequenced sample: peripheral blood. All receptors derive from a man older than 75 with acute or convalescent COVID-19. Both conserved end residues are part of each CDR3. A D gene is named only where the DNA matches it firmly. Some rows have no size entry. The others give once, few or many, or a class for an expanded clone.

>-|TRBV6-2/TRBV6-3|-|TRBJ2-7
CASSYSGRADSEQYF
TGTGCCAGCAGTTACAGTGGCAGAGCAGACTCCGAGCAGTACTTC
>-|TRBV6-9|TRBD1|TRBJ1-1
CASNYGTAQNEAFF
TGTGCCAGCAATTACGGGACAGCGCAAAATGAAGCTTTCTTT
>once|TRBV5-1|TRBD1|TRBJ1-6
CASSSGQGARNSPLHF
TGCGCCAGCAGCTCGGGACAGGGGGCGCGAAATTCACCCCTCCACTTT
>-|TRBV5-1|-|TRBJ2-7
CASGPTGNYEQYF
TGCGCCAGCGGACCCACAGGGAACTACGAGCAGTACTTC
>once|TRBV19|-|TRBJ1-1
CASSIGVPNTEAFF
TGTGCCAGTAGTATAGGAGTCCCGAACACTGAAGCTTTCTTT
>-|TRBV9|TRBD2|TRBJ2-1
CASSVDPLGAGGTYNEQFF
TGTGCCAGCAGCGTAGACCCCTTAGGAGCGGGGGGAACCTACAATGAGCAGTTCTTC
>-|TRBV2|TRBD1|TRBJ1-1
CASSGRDRYNTEAFF
TGTGCCAGCAGTGGTCGGGACAGATATAACACTGAAGCTTTCTTT
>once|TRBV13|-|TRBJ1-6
CASSISPQTGILSSYNSPLHF
TGTGCCAGCAGCATAAGCCCCCAGACAGGTATACTGAGCTCCTATAATTCACCCCTCCACTTT
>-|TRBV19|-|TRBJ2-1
CASSQTREQFF
TGTGCCAGTAGTCAAACTAGGGAGCAGTTCTTC
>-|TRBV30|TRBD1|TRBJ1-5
CAWRGQGARQPQHF
TGTGCCTGGAGGGGCCAGGGGGCGCGGCAGCCCCAGCATTTT
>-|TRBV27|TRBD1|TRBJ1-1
CASSRDRTLNTEAFF
TGTGCCAGCAGCCGGGACAGAACATTGAACACTGAAGCTTTCTTT
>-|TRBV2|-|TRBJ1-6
CASSELIAPLNSPLHF
TGTGCCAGCAGTGAACTTATAGCCCCACTGAATTCACCCCTCCACTTT
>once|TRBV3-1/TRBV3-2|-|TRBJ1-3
CASSHSSTIYF
TGTGCCAGCAGCCACTCCTCCACCATATATTTT
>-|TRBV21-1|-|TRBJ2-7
CASSSFPLDRVVSHEEQYF
TGTGCCAGCAGCAGTTTTCCCCTGGACAGGGTGGTCTCACACGAGGAGCAGTACTTC
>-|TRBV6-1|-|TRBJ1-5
CASSEGSLTTESYSNQPQHF
TGTGCCAGCAGTGAGGGCAGCTTAACCACCGAGAGCTATAGCAATCAGCCCCAGCATTTT
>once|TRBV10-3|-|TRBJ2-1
CAIRGSGGETSYNEQFF
TGTGCCATCAGAGGATCCGGCGGAGAGACCTCCTACAATGAGCAGTTCTTC
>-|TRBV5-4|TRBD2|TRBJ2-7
CASSPSSGGTYEQYF
TGTGCCAGCAGCCCATCTAGCGGGGGAACCTACGAGCAGTACTTC
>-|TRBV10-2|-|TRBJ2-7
CASSIERVGAEQYF
TGCGCCAGCAGTATCGAGCGGGTCGGGGCAGAGCAGTACTTC
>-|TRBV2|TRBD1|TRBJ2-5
CASSNRGVGTQYF
TGTGCCAGCAGTAACAGGGGGGTGGGGACCCAGTACTTC
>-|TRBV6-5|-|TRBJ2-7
CASSRGEGVEQYF
TGTGCCAGCAGCAGGGGCGAAGGGGTCGAGCAGTACTTC
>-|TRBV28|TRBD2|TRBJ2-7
CASSSSGVSSYEQYF
TGTGCCAGCAGCTCTAGCGGGGTGAGCTCCTACGAGCAGTACTTC
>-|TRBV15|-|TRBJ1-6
CATAYRRSSPLHF
TGTGCCACCGCGTACAGACGATCCTCACCCCTCCACTTT
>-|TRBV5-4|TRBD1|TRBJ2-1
CASSPDRGRLDEQFF
TGTGCCAGCAGCCCCGACAGGGGGCGCCTAGATGAGCAGTTCTTC
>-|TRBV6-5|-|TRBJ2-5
CASRVGPGETQYF
TGTGCCAGCAGGGTTGGCCCTGGAGAGACCCAGTACTTC
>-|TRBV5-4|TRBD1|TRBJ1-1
CASSFLTGGPTEAFF
TGTGCCAGCAGCTTCCTAACAGGGGGCCCCACTGAAGCTTTCTTT
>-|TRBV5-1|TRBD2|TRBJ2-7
CASSDGTSGLEQYF
TGCGCCAGCAGCGACGGGACTAGCGGGCTCGAGCAGTACTTC
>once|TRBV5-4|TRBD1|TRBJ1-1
CASSSGTDPTEAFF
TGTGCCAGCAGCTCCGGGACAGACCCGACTGAAGCTTTCTTT
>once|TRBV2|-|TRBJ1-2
CASSEAGFNYGYTF
TGTGCCAGCAGTGAGGCAGGATTCAACTATGGCTACACCTTC
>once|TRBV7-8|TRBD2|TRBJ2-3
CASSSRTSGRAADTQYF
TGTGCCAGCAGCTCCCGGACTAGCGGGAGGGCCGCAGATACGCAGTATTTT
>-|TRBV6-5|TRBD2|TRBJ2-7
CASSLQAGVLYEQYF
TGTGCCAGCAGTCTCCAGGCGGGGGTTCTCTACGAGCAGTACTTC
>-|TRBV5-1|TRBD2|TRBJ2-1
CASSLEAGGLTEQFF
TGCGCCAGCAGCTTGGAAGCGGGAGGGCTCACCGAGCAGTTCTTC
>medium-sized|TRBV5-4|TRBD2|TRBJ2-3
CASSVAGVQTDTQYF
TGTGCCAGCAGCGTAGCGGGAGTACAGACAGATACGCAGTATTTT
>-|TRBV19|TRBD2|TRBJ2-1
CASSIVLAGPTLYNEQFF
TGTGCCAGTAGTATAGTTCTAGCGGGGCCAACCCTCTACAATGAGCAGTTCTTC
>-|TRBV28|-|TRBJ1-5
CASSLVRNQPQHF
TGTGCCAGCAGTTTGGTTAGAAATCAGCCCCAGCATTTT
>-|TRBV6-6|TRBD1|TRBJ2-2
CAIGGRGWTGELFF
TGTGCCATAGGGGGCAGGGGGTGGACCGGGGAGCTGTTTTTT
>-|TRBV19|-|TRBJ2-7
CASSTLGGHYEQYF
TGTGCCAGTAGTACTTTGGGCGGACACTACGAGCAGTACTTC
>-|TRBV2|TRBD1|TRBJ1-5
CASGGTGGVNQPQHF
TGTGCCAGCGGGGGGACAGGGGGCGTCAATCAGCCCCAGCATTTT
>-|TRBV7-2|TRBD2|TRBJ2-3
CASSLASSGGAYTQYF
TGTGCCAGCAGCTTAGCCTCTAGCGGGGGGGCTTATACGCAGTATTTT
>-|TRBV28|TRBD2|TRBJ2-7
CASSPMGERELWEQYF
TGTGCCAGCAGTCCCATGGGCGAGCGGGAGCTGTGGGAGCAGTACTTC
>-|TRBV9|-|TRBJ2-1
CASSVAGAGLTYNEQFF
TGTGCCAGCAGCGTAGCGGGTGCGGGATTAACTTACAATGAGCAGTTCTTC
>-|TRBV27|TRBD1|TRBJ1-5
CASRDRASNQPQHF
TGTGCCAGCAGGGACAGGGCGAGCAATCAGCCCCAGCATTTT
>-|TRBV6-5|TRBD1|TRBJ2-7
CASSLLGQGLYEQYF
TGTGCCAGCAGTCTCCTCGGACAGGGCCTCTACGAGCAGTACTTC
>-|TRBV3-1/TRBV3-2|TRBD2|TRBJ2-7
CASSRGSGGVDEQYF
TGTGCCAGCAGCCGCGGTAGCGGGGGGGTCGACGAGCAGTACTTC
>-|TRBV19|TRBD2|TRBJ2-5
CASSSSGRWRETQYF
TGTGCCAGTAGTAGCAGCGGGAGGTGGCGAGAGACCCAGTACTTC
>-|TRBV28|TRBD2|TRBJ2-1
CASRGGGAVYNEQFF
TGTGCCAGCAGAGGCGGGGGGGCAGTCTACAATGAGCAGTTCTTC
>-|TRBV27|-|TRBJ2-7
CASSLSPGTTYEQYF
TGTGCCAGCAGTTTGTCCCCCGGGACAACCTACGAGCAGTACTTC
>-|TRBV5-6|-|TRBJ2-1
CASSFIKGQNEQFF
TGTGCCAGCAGCTTCATTAAAGGACAGAATGAGCAGTTCTTC
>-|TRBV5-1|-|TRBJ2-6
CASSGDSGSGANVLTF
TGCGCCAGCAGCGGGGACTCAGGCTCTGGGGCCAACGTCCTGACTTTC
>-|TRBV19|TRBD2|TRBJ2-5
CASSTGLAGEETQYF
TGTGCCAGTAGTACGGGACTAGCGGGGGAAGAGACCCAGTACTTC